This TCR beta chain appears in the sequencing data of a study of cytomegalovirus exposure and HLA in healthy donors. The PCR had 60 Vbeta and 13 Jbeta primers. Assay used: immunoSEQ multiplex PCR; TCRdb lists only in-frame clones, some missing. Seen here are 100,000 or so clones, roughly 82% observed once, and the top ten hold 10%. Input material: PBMCs. The source of this sequence is a man aged 45-65 years in good health and CMV-seronegative.

The CDR3 sequence: CASTRLGLETQYF. Here the CDR3 DNA reads TGCGCCAGCACCCGGTTGGGCCTTGAGACCCAGTACTTC. V usage is TRBV5-1 and J usage is TRBJ2-5; no reliable D call. The CDR3 totals 13 residues. The V gene lost 6 bases and the J gene lost 5 bases, with 14 bases spanning the gap. Germline V lookup: CDR1 SGHRS, CDR2 YFSETQ.